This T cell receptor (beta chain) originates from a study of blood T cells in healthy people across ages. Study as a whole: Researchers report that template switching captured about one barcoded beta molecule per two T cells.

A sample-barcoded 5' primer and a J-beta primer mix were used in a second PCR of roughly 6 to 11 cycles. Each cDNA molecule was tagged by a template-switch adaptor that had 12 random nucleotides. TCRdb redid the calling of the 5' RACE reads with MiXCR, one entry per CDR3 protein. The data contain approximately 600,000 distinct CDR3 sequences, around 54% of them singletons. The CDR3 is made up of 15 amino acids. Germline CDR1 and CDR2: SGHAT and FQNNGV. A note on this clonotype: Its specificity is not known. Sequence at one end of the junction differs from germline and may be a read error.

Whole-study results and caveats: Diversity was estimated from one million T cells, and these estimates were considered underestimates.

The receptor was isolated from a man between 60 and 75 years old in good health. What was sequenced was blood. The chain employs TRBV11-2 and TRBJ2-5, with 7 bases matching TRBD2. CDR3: CASSFGGGAGENQYF. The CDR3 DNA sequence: TGTGCCAGCAGCTTTGGTGGCGGGGCGGGGGAGAACCAGTACTTC.